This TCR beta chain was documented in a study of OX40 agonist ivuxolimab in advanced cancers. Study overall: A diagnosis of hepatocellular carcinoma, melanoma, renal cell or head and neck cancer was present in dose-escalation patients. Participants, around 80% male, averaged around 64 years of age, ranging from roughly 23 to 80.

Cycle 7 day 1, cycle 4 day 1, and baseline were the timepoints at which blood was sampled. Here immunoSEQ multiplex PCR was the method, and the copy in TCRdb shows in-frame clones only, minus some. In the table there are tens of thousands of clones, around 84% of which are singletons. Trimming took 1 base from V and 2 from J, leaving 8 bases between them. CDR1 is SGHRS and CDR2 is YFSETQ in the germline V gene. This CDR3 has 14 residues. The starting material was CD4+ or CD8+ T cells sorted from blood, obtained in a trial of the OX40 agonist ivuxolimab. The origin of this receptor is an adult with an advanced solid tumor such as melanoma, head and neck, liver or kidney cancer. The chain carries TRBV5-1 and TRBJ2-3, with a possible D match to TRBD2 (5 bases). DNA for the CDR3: TGCGCCAGCAGCTTGAGCGGTACCACAGATACGCAGTATTTT. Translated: CASSLSGTTDTQYF.